Below, 27 T cell receptor beta chains from the same sample are listed, as sequenced in a study of blood T cell repertoires in COVID-19. Some clones are missing from TCRdb's copy, which holds only in-frame ones; the method was immunoSEQ multiplex PCR. The data show around 210,000 clones, less than 85% seen once. Sequences were obtained from peripheral blood. Every receptor here comes from a woman older than 75 with COVID-19, enrolled during active disease.

The chain recombines TRBV6-5 with TRBJ1-5; TRBD1 might be the D (5 bases). The CDR3 is 15 residues long. The V end lost 6 bases, the J end lost 0 bases, and 12 bases lay between the germline ends. Germline CDR1 reads MNHEY; CDR2 reads SVGAGI. The CDR3 reads CASRPRQYSNQPQHF. CDR3 nucleotides: TGTGCCAGCAGACCTCGACAGTATAGCAATCAGCCCCAGCATTTT.

The chain is built from TRBV12-3 or TRBV12-4 and TRBJ1-5; possibly TRBD1 for D (5 bases). Trimming removed 5 bases from V and 5 bases from J, with 10 bases in between. The CDR3 spans 13 residues. The CDR3 DNA follows: TGTGCCAGCAGTCTATTAGGGGATCAGCCCCAGCATTTT. It yields the protein CASSLLGDQPQHF.

On this clone itself: The same CDR3 can be traced to other DNA sequences in this sample. The rearrangement uses TRBV20-1 and TRBJ2-7; tentatively, D is TRBD1 (5 bases). The CDR3 is made up of 11 amino acids. Trimming left V 2 bases short and J 5 bases short, with 7 bases between. Germline loops: CDR1 DFQATT, CDR2 SNEGSKA (reference sequence). The CDR3 loop is CSARQGNEQYF. The CDR3 DNA reads as TGCAGTGCTAGACAGGGTAACGAGCAGTACTTC.

This rearrangement joins TRBV7-3 to TRBJ2-2; a possible D gene is TRBD2 (6 bases). Per the germline V gene, CDR1 is SGHTA and CDR2 is FQGTGA. V dropped 5 bases and J dropped 9 bases, with 19 bases sitting between them. This CDR3 is 15 amino acids long. The CDR3 loop is CASSPEEGSGRELFF. CDR3 sequence (DNA): TGTGCCAGCAGCCCAGAGGAGGGTTCCGGCCGGGAGCTGTTTTTT.

V and J are TRBV24-1 and TRBJ2-1; a weak D match, TRBD1 (5 bases). CDR1 is KGHDR and CDR2 is SFDVKD in the germline V gene. V shed 7 bases and J shed 7 bases, with 16 bases lying between them. CDR3 size: 14 residues. The chain's CDR3 is CATSAAGLRNEQFF. The CDR3, as DNA: TGTGCCACCAGCGCCGCAGGGCTACGAAATGAGCAGTTCTTC.

The chain has TRBV19 and TRBJ2-2; TRBD2 aligns across 8 bases. CDR1 and CDR2 from the germline V gene are LNHDA and SQIVND (reference sequence). This CDR3 is built from 16 residues. Trimming took 2 bases from V and 6 from J; bases not matched to a gene: 8. The CDR3 protein is CASSISSGIGAGELFF. CDR3 nucleotide sequence: TGTGCCAGTAGTATAAGTAGCGGGATTGGGGCCGGGGAGCTGTTTTTT.

This clone was counted once. The rearrangement links TRBV11-3 to TRBJ2-5, with D unclear. This CDR3 contains 13 residues. Trimming shortened V by 1 base and J by 5 bases, and 8 bases separated the two germline ends. CDR1 SGHNT and CDR2 YENEEA come from the germline V gene. The CDR3 region is CASSLGARETQYF. CDR3 nucleotide sequence: TGTGCCAGCAGCTTAGGTGCACGGGAGACCCAGTACTTC.

The rearrangement uses TRBV6-1 and TRBJ2-5; 14 bases agree with TRBD2. CDR1 and CDR2 from the germline V gene are MNHNS and SASEGT. The CDR3 covers 17 residues. With 4 bases clipped from V and 1 base from J, the junction kept 5 bases outside the gene matches. The CDR3 bases are TGTGCCAGCAGTGCCTGGACTAGCGGGGGGATCCAAGAGACCCAGTACTTC. It encodes CASSAWTSGGIQETQYF.

The chain uses TRBV19 and TRBJ2-7; 12 nucleotides agree with TRBD2. Germline V CDR1 and CDR2: LNHDA, SQIVND (reference sequence). The CDR3 loop spans 17 amino acids. Trimming cost V 5 bases and J 4 bases; bases outside gene matches: 12. CDR3 nucleotide sequence: TGTGCCAGTAGTGCCCTGCTAGCGGGAGGGTCGATGTACGAGCAGTACTTC. It translates to CASSALLAGGSMYEQYF.

The chain uses TRBV28 and TRBJ2-5, with D maybe TRBD2 (6 bases). This CDR3 is built from 15 residues. Trimming removed 3 bases from V and 5 bases from J, with 16 bases in between. The germline V gene has CDR1 MDHEN and CDR2 SYDVKM. The CDR3 is CASSFSGAVRETQYF. The CDR3 region has the DNA TGTGCCAGCAGTTTCTCGGGAGCGGTCAGGGAGACCCAGTACTTC.

In its sample, this clone was seen a few times. The V gene is TRBV6-1, the J gene TRBJ1-1, with a weak D call TRBD1 (6 bases). The length of the CDR3 is 17 residues. Trimming stripped 0 bases from V and 0 bases from J, with 14 bases between. CDR1 and CDR2 (germline): MNHNS, SASEGT. CDR3 nucleotides: TGTGCCAGCAGTGAAGCGCCTAAGACAGGCATGAACACTGAAGCTTTCTTT. Translating gives CASSEAPKTGMNTEAFF.

As DNA, the CDR3 is TGTGCCAGCAGTGAACCCCTCTATCATCAGCCCCAGCATTTT. This gives the protein CASSEPLYHQPQHF. This chain links TRBV6-1 with TRBJ1-5, with no clear D. Germline CDR1 MNHNS, CDR2 SASEGT. This CDR3 has 14 amino acids. V dropped 2 bases and J dropped 5 bases, with 10 bases sitting between them.

The chain couples TRBV28 to TRBJ1-2; D gene uncertain. The V gene's germline CDR1 is MDHEN and CDR2 SYDVKM. V lost 7 bases and J 8 bases, leaving 20 bases between the germline ends. This CDR3 is 14 amino acids long. The CDR3 DNA is TGTGCCAGCACCCAGACTCGGGTGCTAAGGGGCTACACCTTC. Translation: CASTQTRVLRGYTF.

The sample holds one count of this clone. The chain links TRBV5-4 to TRBJ1-6; weak D call: TRBD1 (6 bases). This CDR3 is 16 amino acids long. The V end was cut by 0 bases, the J end by 0 bases, with 7 bases between. CDR1 SGHNT and CDR2 YYREEE come from the germline V gene (reference sequence). The CDR3 coding sequence is TGTGCCAGCAGCTTGGACAGGGCCTCCTATAATTCACCCCTCCACTTT. Encoded protein: CASSLDRASYNSPLHF.

This clone appeared a single time. J is TRBJ2-7 and V is TRBV28, with D perhaps TRBD2 (5 bases). Germline assignment: CDR1 MDHEN and CDR2 SYDVKM. The ends were cut back, 1 base at V and 5 bases at J, with 12 bases in the middle. The CDR3 extends over 14 amino acids. CDR3 coding DNA: TGTGCCAGCAGTTTATTGAGGGAGCAAAACGAGCAGTACTTC. Amino acid sequence: CASSLLREQNEQYF.

The CDR3 nucleotides read TGTGCCAGCACCACCGTGGGACAAGAAGAGACCCAGTACTTC. As protein: CASTTVGQEETQYF. This rearrangement joins TRBV5-4 to TRBJ2-5, with D tentatively TRBD1 (6 bases). Germline assignment: CDR1 SGHNT and CDR2 YYREEE (reference sequence). The CDR3 totals 14 residues. Trimming pared 6 bases from V and 3 bases from J, leaving 15 bases between. The variable domain in full, completed from reference TRBV5-4 and TRBJ2-5, reads ETGVTQSPTHLIKTRGQQVTLRCSSQSGHNTVSWYQQALGQGPQFIFQYYREEENGRGNFPPRFSGLQFPNYSSELNVNALELDDSALYLCASTTVGQEETQYFGPGTRLLVL.

The V gene is TRBV2, the J gene TRBJ1-4; 10 bases match TRBD1. With 6 bases clipped from V and 7 bases from J, the junction kept 8 bases outside the gene matches. Germline values: CDR1 SNHLY, CDR2 FYNNEI. This CDR3 is built from 15 residues. The CDR3, as DNA: TGTGCCAGCAGAATAGGACAGGGGGTGGGTGAAAAACTGTTTTTT. It encodes CASRIGQGVGEKLFF.

This clone was found a few times. J is TRBJ1-6 and V is TRBV6-5; D remains unclear. Germline V gene data show CDR1 as MNHEY and CDR2 as SVGAGI. CDR3 size: 15 residues. Trimming took 7 bases from V and 0 from J, leaving 10 bases between them. The CDR3 sequence: CASKERSSYNSPLHF. CDR3 coding DNA: TGTGCCAGCAAGGAGAGGAGCTCCTATAATTCACCCCTCCACTTT.

J is TRBJ1-1 and V is TRBV6-2 or TRBV6-3; D unresolved. Germline assignment: CDR1 MNHEY and CDR2 SVGEGT. There are 13 residues in the CDR3. Trimming stripped 5 bases from V and 8 bases from J, with 15 bases between. CDR3 amino acids: CASSPSLYGEAFF. CDR3 in DNA: TGTGCCAGCAGTCCCTCATTATATGGCGAAGCTTTCTTT.

The genes are TRBV12-5 and TRBJ1-4; D may be TRBD1 (6 bases). V was shortened by 5 bases and J by 8 bases, with 15 bases between the two germline ends. Germline values: CDR1 LGHNT, CDR2 FRNRAP. This CDR3 contains 14 residues. CDR3 amino acids: CASGRTDLREKLFF. CDR3 bases: TGTGCTAGTGGTCGGACAGACCTTCGGGAAAAACTGTTTTTT.

V and J are TRBV11-2 and TRBJ1-3; 7 bases fit TRBD1. The CDR3 is made up of 18 amino acids. V dropped 3 bases and J dropped 0; count of bases not matched to a gene: 11. The germline V gene encodes CDR1 SGHAT and CDR2 FQNNGV. The CDR3 nucleotides read TGTGCCAGCAGCTTCTGGTCCGGACAGGCCCACTCTGGAAACACCATATATTTT. Its translation: CASSFWSGQAHSGNTIYF.

The V and J genes are TRBV10-2 and TRBJ1-2, with TRBD1 matching 7 bases. Germline trimming cut 8 bases from V and 6 bases from J; bases unmatched to any gene: 18. CDR3 size: 16 residues. Germline CDR1 reads WSHSY; CDR2 reads SAAADI. The CDR3 spells CASLVDRYMGADGYTF. For the CDR3, the DNA is TGCGCCAGCCTAGTGGACAGGTACATGGGAGCTGATGGCTACACCTTC.

This clone has only one observation. V is TRBV12-3 or TRBV12-4 and J is TRBJ2-5; 7 nucleotides align to TRBD2. The length of the CDR3 is 13 residues. Trimming cost V 5 bases and J 2 bases; bases outside gene matches: 2. The CDR3 protein is CASSKAGQETQYF. The CDR3 region has the DNA TGTGCCAGCAGTAAAGCGGGGCAAGAGACCCAGTACTTC.

The chain carries TRBV2 and TRBJ1-6; TRBD1 agrees at 7 bases. Germline V CDR1 and CDR2: SNHLY, FYNNEI. V gave up 6 bases and J gave up 4 bases; unmatched junction bases: 15. CDR3 length: 18 amino acids. The CDR3 loop is CASSERGPGVIYNSPLHF. The DNA of the CDR3 is TGTGCCAGCAGCGAAAGGGGGCCGGGGGTGATTTATAATTCACCCCTCCACTTT.

The CDR3 sequence is CASSRLAGGLHGELFF. DNA of the CDR3: TGTGCCAGCAGTCGACTAGCGGGGGGGCTTCACGGGGAGCTGTTTTTT. V is TRBV6-6 and J is TRBJ2-2; 14 positions agree with TRBD2. CDR1 MNHNY and CDR2 SVGAGI come from the germline V gene (reference sequence). Losses at the gene ends were 5 bases for V and 7 bases for J; bases not matched to a gene: 6. CDR3 length: 16 residues.

This clone has more than one count but fewer than ten. This chain connects TRBV5-1 to TRBJ1-2; maybe TRBD1 (6 bases). V was cut by 4 bases and J by 11 bases, with 18 bases left in between. Germline CDR1 is SGHRS and CDR2 is YFSETQ. CDR3 length equals 13 residues. The CDR3 spells CASSRTGTTYYTF. The CDR3 nucleotides are TGCGCCAGCAGCAGGACTGGGACAACTTATTACACCTTC.

This clone was seen repeatedly, ten times or more. This specimen includes other DNA sequences encoding the same CDR3. This chain connects TRBV6-5 to TRBJ1-3; D not certain. Trimming took off 6 bases at V and 0 bases at J, with 6 bases between the two ends. Germline assignment: CDR1 MNHEY and CDR2 SVGAGI. This CDR3 is 13 amino acids long. CDR3 DNA: TGTGCCAGCAGCCGGAGCTCTGGAAACACCATATATTTT. Translation gives CASSRSSGNTIYF.